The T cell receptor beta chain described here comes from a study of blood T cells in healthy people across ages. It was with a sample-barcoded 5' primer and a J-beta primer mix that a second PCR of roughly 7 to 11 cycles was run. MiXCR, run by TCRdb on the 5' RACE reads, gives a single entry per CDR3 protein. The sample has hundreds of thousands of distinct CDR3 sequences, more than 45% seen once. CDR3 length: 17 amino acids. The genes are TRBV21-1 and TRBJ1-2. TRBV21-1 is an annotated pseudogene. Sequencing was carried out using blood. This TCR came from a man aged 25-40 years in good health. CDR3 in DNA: TGTGCCAGCAGCAAAGATGGTCAGGAGGATCATAACTATGGCTACACCTTC. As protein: CASSKDGQEDHNYGYTF.